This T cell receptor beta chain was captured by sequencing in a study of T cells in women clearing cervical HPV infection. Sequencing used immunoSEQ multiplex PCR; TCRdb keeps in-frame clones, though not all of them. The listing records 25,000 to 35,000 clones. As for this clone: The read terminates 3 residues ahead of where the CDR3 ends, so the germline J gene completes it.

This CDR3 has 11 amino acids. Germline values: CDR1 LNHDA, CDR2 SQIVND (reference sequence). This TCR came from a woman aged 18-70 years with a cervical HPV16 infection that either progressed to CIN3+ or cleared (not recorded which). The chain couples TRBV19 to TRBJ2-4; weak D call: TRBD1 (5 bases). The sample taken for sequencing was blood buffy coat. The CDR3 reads CASSTGYGQYF. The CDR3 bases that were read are TGTGCCAGTAGTACAGGGTATGGT.